This is a list of T cell receptor beta chains from one sample in a study of cytomegalovirus exposure and HLA in healthy donors. The method was immunoSEQ multiplex PCR; TCRdb's version includes in-frame clones alone and lacks a portion of them. The sample records 80,000 to 130,000 clones, roughly 77% being singletons. The sequenced material came from PBMCs. These receptors were obtained from a woman aged 50 to 65 in good health and CMV-seropositive. The CDR3 runs from the conserved cysteine through the conserved F or W. A D gene is named only where the DNA matches it firmly. Expanded clones get a size class; other rows say once, few or many, or leave the size out.

CDR3 protein: CASSLGGVLARETQYF
CDR3 DNA: TGTGCCAGCAGCTTAGGGGGGGTACTAGCCCGAGAGACCCAGTACTTC
V gene: TRBV7-9
J gene: TRBJ2-5
D gene: -
clone size: -

CDR3 protein: CASKSQGWNYGYTF
CDR3 DNA: TGTGCCAGCAAAAGTCAGGGGTGGAACTATGGCTACACCTTC
V gene: TRBV27
J gene: TRBJ1-2
D gene: -
clone size: -

CDR3 protein: CASSPRDRGLQETQYF
CDR3 DNA: TGTGCCAGCAGCCCCCGGGACAGGGGGCTCCAAGAGACCCAGTACTTC
V gene: TRBV5-5
J gene: TRBJ2-5
D gene: TRBD1
clone size: -

CDR3 protein: CASSNGLINNEQFF
CDR3 DNA: TGTGCCAGCAGTAACGGACTGATAAACAATGAGCAGTTCTTC
V gene: TRBV28
J gene: TRBJ2-1
D gene: -
clone size: -

CDR3 protein: CASGGEGWDTDYEQYF
CDR3 DNA: TGTGCCAGCGGGGGGGAGGGGTGGGATACGGACTACGAGCAGTACTTC
V gene: TRBV2
J gene: TRBJ2-7
D gene: TRBD2
clone size: -

CDR3 protein: CASSRTGGPISNQPQHF
CDR3 DNA: TGTGCCAGCAGTAGGACAGGGGGCCCTATTAGCAATCAGCCCCAGCATTTT
V gene: TRBV2
J gene: TRBJ1-5
D gene: TRBD1
clone size: once

CDR3 protein: CASGLVLGGRQGRETQYF
CDR3 DNA: TGTGCTAGTGGTTTGGTACTTGGTGGGCGCCAAGGGAGAGAGACCCAGTACTTC
V gene: TRBV12-5
J gene: TRBJ2-5
D gene: -
clone size: -

CDR3 protein: CASSSRDQPQHF
CDR3 DNA: TGTGCCAGCAGCTCGAGAGATCAGCCCCAGCATTTT
V gene: TRBV7-2
J gene: TRBJ1-5
D gene: -
clone size: -

CDR3 protein: CASSGLAGENEQFF
CDR3 DNA: TGTGCCAGCAGTGGACTAGCGGGGGAAAATGAGCAGTTCTTC
V gene: TRBV25-1
J gene: TRBJ2-1
D gene: TRBD2
clone size: -

CDR3 protein: CSGSTGDPNYGYTF
CDR3 DNA: TGCAGCGGGTCGACTGGAGACCCTAACTATGGCTACACCTTC
V gene: TRBV29-1
J gene: TRBJ1-2
D gene: -
clone size: once

CDR3 protein: CASSIYRGGRNYGYTF
CDR3 DNA: TGTGCCAGTAGTATATATCGCGGGGGACGGAACTATGGCTACACCTTC
V gene: TRBV19
J gene: TRBJ1-2
D gene: -
clone size: -

CDR3 protein: CASSVVVSGRNEQFF
CDR3 DNA: TGTGCCAGCAGCGTAGTAGTTAGCGGGAGGAATGAGCAGTTCTTC
V gene: TRBV9
J gene: TRBJ2-1
D gene: TRBD2
clone size: -

CDR3 protein: CASSPRQTNTEAFF
CDR3 DNA: TGTGCCAGCAGCCCCCGACAGACGAACACTGAAGCTTTCTTT
V gene: TRBV13
J gene: TRBJ1-1
D gene: -
clone size: -

CDR3 protein: CASSGGGGNIQYF
CDR3 DNA: TGCGCCAGCAGCGGAGGGGGGGGAAACATTCAGTACTTC
V gene: TRBV5-1
J gene: TRBJ2-4
D gene: -
clone size: -

CDR3 protein: CASSSRELSDTQYF
CDR3 DNA: TGTGCCAGTAGTTCCCGCGAGTTGTCAGATACGCAGTATTTT
V gene: TRBV19
J gene: TRBJ2-3
D gene: -
clone size: -

CDR3 protein: CASSIRLAGGMYRTDTQYF
CDR3 DNA: TGTGCCAGTAGTATAAGGCTAGCGGGAGGAATGTACCGCACAGATACGCAGTATTTT
V gene: TRBV19
J gene: TRBJ2-3
D gene: TRBD2
clone size: -

CDR3 protein: CATGRGAYEQYF
CDR3 DNA: TGTGCCACCGGGAGGGGCGCGTACGAGCAGTACTTC
V gene: TRBV25-1
J gene: TRBJ2-7
D gene: TRBD2
clone size: -

CDR3 protein: CASSPGPRGYGYTF
CDR3 DNA: TGTGCCAGCAGCCCCGGGCCCCGGGGCTATGGCTACACCTTC
V gene: TRBV6-5
J gene: TRBJ1-2
D gene: -
clone size: -

CDR3 protein: CATSKNNRARSPSGEKLFF
CDR3 DNA: TGTGCCACCAGCAAGAATAACAGGGCCAGGTCGCCGTCGGGTGAAAAACTGTTTTTT
V gene: TRBV15
J gene: TRBJ1-4
D gene: -
clone size: once

CDR3 protein: CASSEEPGRQFTQYF
CDR3 DNA: TGTGCCAGCAGTGAGGAGCCGGGTCGACAGTTTACGCAGTATTTT
V gene: TRBV2
J gene: TRBJ2-3
D gene: -
clone size: few

CDR3 protein: CASGDGGATDYEQCF
CDR3 DNA: TGTGCCAGTGGGGATGGTGGGGCGACAGATTACGAGCAGTGCTTC
V gene: TRBV2
J gene: TRBJ2-7
D gene: -
clone size: -

CDR3 protein: CASSEALLGQGTGRPQHF
CDR3 DNA: TGTGCCAGCAGTGAAGCGCTTTTGGGACAGGGAACGGGGAGGCCCCAGCATTTT
V gene: TRBV2
J gene: TRBJ1-5
D gene: TRBD1
clone size: -

CDR3 protein: CASLEGSTEAFF
CDR3 DNA: TGTGCCAGCTTAGAGGGAAGCACTGAAGCTTTCTTT
V gene: TRBV7-9
J gene: TRBJ1-1
D gene: -
clone size: -

CDR3 protein: CSVLGAGGGVGQPQHF
CDR3 DNA: TGCAGCGTCCTGGGCGCTGGGGGGGGCGTAGGGCAGCCCCAGCATTTT
V gene: TRBV29-1
J gene: TRBJ1-5
D gene: -
clone size: -

CDR3 protein: CASTGQGPQNTEAFF
CDR3 DNA: TGCGCCAGCACAGGACAGGGGCCCCAGAACACTGAAGCTTTCTTT
V gene: TRBV5-1
J gene: TRBJ1-1
D gene: TRBD1
clone size: -

CDR3 protein: CASSAGTGYYEQYF
CDR3 DNA: TGTGCCAGCAGTGCCGGGACAGGTTACTACGAGCAGTACTTC
V gene: TRBV6-1
J gene: TRBJ2-7
D gene: TRBD1
clone size: -

CDR3 protein: CASSLKPQWYGYTF
CDR3 DNA: TGTGCCAGCAGTCTTAAGCCGCAATGGTATGGCTACACCTTC
V gene: TRBV27
J gene: TRBJ1-2
D gene: -
clone size: few

CDR3 protein: CAWNGGYEKLFF
CDR3 DNA: TGTGCCTGGAACGGGGGGTATGAAAAACTGTTTTTT
V gene: TRBV30
J gene: TRBJ1-4
D gene: -
clone size: -

CDR3 protein: CASSASGTANEKLFF
CDR3 DNA: TGTGCCAGCAGCGCATCCGGGACAGCCAATGAAAAACTGTTTTTT
V gene: TRBV9
J gene: TRBJ1-4
D gene: TRBD1
clone size: -

CDR3 protein: CASSLYTSGSSTDTQYF
CDR3 DNA: TGCGCCAGCAGCCTCTACACTAGCGGTTCTAGCACAGATACGCAGTATTTT
V gene: TRBV4-1
J gene: TRBJ2-3
D gene: TRBD2
clone size: once

CDR3 protein: CASSDLDRGNTGELFF
CDR3 DNA: TGCGCCAGCAGTGACCTGGACAGGGGGAACACCGGGGAGCTGTTTTTT
V gene: TRBV10-1
J gene: TRBJ2-2
D gene: TRBD1
clone size: few

CDR3 protein: CASSLVLTLGDGLGKLFF
CDR3 DNA: TGTGCCAGCAGCCTAGTTCTCACCTTGGGCGACGGACTTGGAAAACTGTTTTTT
V gene: TRBV7-9
J gene: TRBJ1-4
D gene: -
clone size: -

CDR3 protein: CASSSRTGLGSPLHF
CDR3 DNA: TGTGCCAGCAGCTCTCGGACAGGATTAGGTTCACCCCTCCACTTT
V gene: TRBV5-6
J gene: TRBJ1-6
D gene: TRBD1
clone size: -

CDR3 protein: CASSPQAGSNYGYTF
CDR3 DNA: TGTGCCAGCAGCCCCCAGGCAGGCTCTAACTATGGCTACACCTTC
V gene: TRBV9
J gene: TRBJ1-2
D gene: -
clone size: -

CDR3 protein: CSSSLGGDFQPQHF
CDR3 DNA: TGTTCCAGCAGCTTAGGAGGGGACTTCCAGCCCCAGCATTTT
V gene: TRBV7-9
J gene: TRBJ1-5
D gene: -
clone size: once

CDR3 protein: CASSYFGTGMNTEAFF
CDR3 DNA: TGTGCCAGCAGTTACTTTGGGACAGGGATGAACACTGAAGCTTTCTTT
V gene: TRBV6-5
J gene: TRBJ1-1
D gene: TRBD1
clone size: -

CDR3 protein: CASSVLAGVSYNEQFF
CDR3 DNA: TGTGCCAGCAGCGTCCTAGCGGGAGTGTCCTACAATGAGCAGTTCTTC
V gene: TRBV7-9
J gene: TRBJ2-1
D gene: TRBD2
clone size: -

CDR3 protein: CASSLFGEINQPQHF
CDR3 DNA: TGTGCCAGCAGCTTATTTGGAGAGATCAATCAGCCCCAGCATTTT
V gene: TRBV5-5
J gene: TRBJ1-5
D gene: -
clone size: -

CDR3 protein: CASSHRTGTGIDEQYF
CDR3 DNA: TGTGCCAGCAGCCATAGGACCGGGACAGGGATTGACGAGCAGTACTTC
V gene: TRBV11-2
J gene: TRBJ2-7
D gene: TRBD1
clone size: -

CDR3 protein: CASSLQAGGAETQYF
CDR3 DNA: TGTGCCAGCAGCCTACAAGCGGGAGGGGCGGAGACCCAGTACTTC
V gene: TRBV9
J gene: TRBJ2-5
D gene: TRBD2
clone size: -

CDR3 protein: CASSLAGGLAGGDEQFF
CDR3 DNA: TGTGCCAGCAGCTTAGCAGGCGGACTAGCGGGTGGCGATGAGCAGTTCTTC
V gene: TRBV7-8
J gene: TRBJ2-1
D gene: TRBD2
clone size: -

CDR3 protein: CASSQTGGGQADTQYF
CDR3 DNA: TGTGCCAGTAGTCAGACAGGGGGAGGTCAAGCAGATACGCAGTATTTT
V gene: TRBV19
J gene: TRBJ2-3
D gene: TRBD1
clone size: -

CDR3 protein: CASFFKQKAAYEQYF
CDR3 DNA: TGCGCCAGTTTTTTCAAGCAGAAGGCGGCATACGAGCAGTACTTC
V gene: TRBV5-1
J gene: TRBJ2-7
D gene: -
clone size: -

CDR3 protein: CASSHRLRDEQYF
CDR3 DNA: TGCGCCAGCAGCCACCGACTAAGGGACGAGCAGTACTTC
V gene: TRBV4-1
J gene: TRBJ2-7
D gene: -
clone size: -

CDR3 protein: CASSRTGTSTDTQYF
CDR3 DNA: TGTGCCAGCAGCAGGACAGGTACTAGCACAGATACGCAGTATTTT
V gene: TRBV21-1
J gene: TRBJ2-3
D gene: -
clone size: -

CDR3 protein: CASSIGRGRTEAFF
CDR3 DNA: TGTGCCAGTAGTATAGGTCGGGGAAGGACTGAAGCTTTCTTT
V gene: TRBV19
J gene: TRBJ1-1
D gene: -
clone size: -

CDR3 protein: CASNGPSDSQPQHF
CDR3 DNA: TGTGCCTCTAACGGACCCTCGGACAGTCAGCCCCAGCATTTT
V gene: TRBV10-3
J gene: TRBJ1-5
D gene: -
clone size: -

CDR3 protein: CASLTHYEQYF
CDR3 DNA: TGTGCCAGCCTTACACATTACGAGCAGTACTTC
V gene: TRBV6-5
J gene: TRBJ2-7
D gene: -
clone size: -

CDR3 protein: CASSPGGQMDTQYF
CDR3 DNA: TGTGCCAGCAGTCCAGGGGGCCAGATGGATACGCAGTATTTT
V gene: TRBV7-3
J gene: TRBJ2-3
D gene: TRBD1
clone size: -

CDR3 protein: CASSFDRGYTEAFF
CDR3 DNA: TGTGCCAGCAGCTTTGACAGGGGTTACACTGAAGCTTTCTTT
V gene: TRBV5-4
J gene: TRBJ1-1
D gene: TRBD1
clone size: -

CDR3 protein: CASSARGNEQYF
CDR3 DNA: TGTGCCAGCAGCGCTAGAGGGAACGAGCAGTACTTC
V gene: TRBV7-9
J gene: TRBJ2-7
D gene: -
clone size: -

CDR3 protein: CASSLAGGNEQYF
CDR3 DNA: TGCGCCAGCAGCTTGGCCGGAGGGAACGAGCAGTACTTC
V gene: TRBV5-1
J gene: TRBJ2-7
D gene: -
clone size: -

CDR3 protein: CANSVGTVSGNTIYF
CDR3 DNA: TGTGCCAACAGCGTCGGGACAGTCTCTGGAAACACCATATATTTT
V gene: TRBV9
J gene: TRBJ1-3
D gene: TRBD1
clone size: -